Listed here are 2 T cell receptor beta chains from one sample, sequenced in a study of T-cell reconstitution after alpha-beta-depleted transplantation in children (dated by TCRdb to 2016 to 2018). Receptors were amplified or captured by PCR. Sequencing used an Illumina HiSeq 2500. Molecular barcoding was employed in the preparation of TCR libraries, with unique molecular identifiers being used to normalize TCRbeta repertoire quantification. TCRdb reworked the public reads: Q25 trimming with fastp, MiXCR clone assembly, productive beta chains retained. One record per CDR3 amino acid sequence lists the most common genes and DNA. The sample table lists fewer than 250,000 distinct CDR3 sequences, approximately 8.9% of them with a count of one. The top ten clones comprise approximately 6.3% of the sample. Reading the label with the study, this specimen's treatment or condition is: allogeneic hematopoietic cell transplantation with graft depleted of TCRalphabeta T cells and CD19 B cells.

This material consisted of PBMCs, mostly from graft donor cells, taken 180 days after TCRalphabeta/CD19-depleted stem cell transplant. These receptors were collected from a male patient younger than 18 who had a stem cell transplant for acute lymphoblastic leukemia, so the T cells may come from the graft donor.

This clonotype was detected many times. The chain links TRBV9 to TRBJ2-7; 10 bases map to TRBD1. J was trimmed by 5 bases and V by 4 bases; bases with no gene match: 6. The germline gives CDR1 SGDLS, CDR2 YYNGEE. This CDR3 has 14 amino acids. In DNA, the CDR3 is TGTGCCAGCAGCCTGGGACAGGGGCTGGACGAGCAGTACTTC. Amino acid sequence: CASSLGQGLDEQYF.

Of note for this clonotype: This may be a read error: a much more frequent sequence differs by one nucleotide. V and J are TRBV12-3 or TRBV12-4 and TRBJ1-2; D unresolved. This CDR3 has 12 residues. Trimming stripped 6 bases from V and 7 bases from J, with 12 bases between. The CDR3 here is CASSRLWFGYTF. CDR3 nucleotides: TGTGCCAGCAGCCGTCTTTGGTTTGGCTACACCTTC.